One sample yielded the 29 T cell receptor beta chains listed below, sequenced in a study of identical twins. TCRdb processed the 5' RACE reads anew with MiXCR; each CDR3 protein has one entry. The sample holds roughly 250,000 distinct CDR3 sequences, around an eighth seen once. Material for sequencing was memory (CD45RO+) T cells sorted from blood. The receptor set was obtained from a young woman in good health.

In DNA, the CDR3 is TGTGCCAGCAGCCAAGGACAGGGCTACTACGAGCAGTACTTC. Translated, it gives CASSQGQGYYEQYF. The chain combines TRBV4-2 with TRBJ2-7; 7 bases match TRBD1. Trimming took 1 base from V and 3 from J; bases not matched to a gene: 3. Germline CDR1 reads LGHNA; CDR2 reads YNFKEQ. The CDR3 covers 14 residues.

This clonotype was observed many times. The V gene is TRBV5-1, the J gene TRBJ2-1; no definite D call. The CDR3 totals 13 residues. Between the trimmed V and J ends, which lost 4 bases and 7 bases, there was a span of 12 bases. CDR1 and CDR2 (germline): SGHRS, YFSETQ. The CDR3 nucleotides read TGCGCCAGCAGCCTCCAGACTGGGAATGAGCAGTTCTTC. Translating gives CASSLQTGNEQFF.

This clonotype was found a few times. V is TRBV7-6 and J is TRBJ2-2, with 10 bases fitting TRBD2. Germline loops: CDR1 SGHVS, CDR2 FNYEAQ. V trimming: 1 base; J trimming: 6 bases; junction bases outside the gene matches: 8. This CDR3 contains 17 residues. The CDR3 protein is CASSLVASGRIPGELFF. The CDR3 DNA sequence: TGTGCCAGCAGCTTAGTGGCTAGCGGGAGAATTCCCGGGGAGCTGTTTTTT.

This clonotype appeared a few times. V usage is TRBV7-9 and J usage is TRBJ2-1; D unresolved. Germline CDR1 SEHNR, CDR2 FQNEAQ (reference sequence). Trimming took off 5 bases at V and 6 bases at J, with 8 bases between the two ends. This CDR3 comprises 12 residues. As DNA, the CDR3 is TGTGCCAGCAGCCTAACATTCAATGAGCAGTTCTTC. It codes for CASSLTFNEQFF. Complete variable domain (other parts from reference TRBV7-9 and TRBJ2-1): DTGVSQNPRHKITKRGQNVTFRCDPISEHNRLYWYRQTLGQGPEFLTYFQNEAQLEKSRLLSDRFSAERPKGSFSTLEIQRTEQGDSAMYLCASSLTFNEQFFGPGTRLTVL.

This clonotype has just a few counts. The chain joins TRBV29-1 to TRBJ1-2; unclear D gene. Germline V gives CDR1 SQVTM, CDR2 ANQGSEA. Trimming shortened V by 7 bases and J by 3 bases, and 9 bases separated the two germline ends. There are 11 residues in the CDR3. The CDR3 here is CSGRIHYGYTF. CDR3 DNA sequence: TGCAGCGGCAGGATCCACTATGGCTACACCTTC. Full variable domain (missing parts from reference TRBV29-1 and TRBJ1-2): SAVISQKPSRDICQRGTSLTIQCQVDSQVTMMFWYRQQPGQSLTLIATANQGSEATYESGFVIDKFPISRPNLTFSTLTVSNMSPEDSSIYLCSGRIHYGYTFGSGTRLTVV.

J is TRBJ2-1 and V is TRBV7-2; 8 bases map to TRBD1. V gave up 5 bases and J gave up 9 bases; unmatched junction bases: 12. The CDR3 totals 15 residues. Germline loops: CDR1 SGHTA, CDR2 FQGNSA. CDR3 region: CASSSGSRTGIEQFF. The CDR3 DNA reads TGTGCCAGCAGCAGCGGATCCAGGACAGGGATTGAGCAGTTCTTC.

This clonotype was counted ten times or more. CDR3 amino acids: CASRPGQGYNEQFF. The CDR3, as DNA: TGCGCCAGCAGACCGGGACAGGGCTACAATGAGCAGTTCTTC. The gene calls are TRBV5-1 and TRBJ2-1; 9 nucleotides line up with TRBD1. CDR3 length: 14 amino acids. V shed 5 bases, J shed 3 bases, and the junction held 3 bases outside the gene matches. Germline loops: CDR1 SGHRS, CDR2 YFSETQ.

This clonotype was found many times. CDR3 DNA: TGTGCCAGCAGCTTGCGTGAAAGGTCTGGCTACACCTTC. Its translation: CASSLRERSGYTF. The chain joins TRBV5-6 to TRBJ1-2; D gene unclear. Germline V gene sequence: CDR1 SGHDT, CDR2 YYEEEE. V shed 1 base and J shed 7 bases, with 11 bases lying between them. This CDR3 is built from 13 residues.

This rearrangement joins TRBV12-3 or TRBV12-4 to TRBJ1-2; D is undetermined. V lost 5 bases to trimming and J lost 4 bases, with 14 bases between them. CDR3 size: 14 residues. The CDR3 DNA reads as TGTGCCAGCAGTCCCCTGACACCGACCTATGGCTACACCTTC. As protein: CASSPLTPTYGYTF.

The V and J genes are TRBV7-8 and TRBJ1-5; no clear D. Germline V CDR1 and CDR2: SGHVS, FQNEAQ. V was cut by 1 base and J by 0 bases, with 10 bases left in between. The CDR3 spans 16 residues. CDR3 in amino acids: CASSLDQYSSNQPQHF. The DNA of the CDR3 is TGTGCCAGCAGCTTAGACCAGTACAGTAGCAATCAGCCCCAGCATTTT. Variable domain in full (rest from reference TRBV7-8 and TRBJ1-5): GAGVSQSPRYKVAKRGQDVALRCDPISGHVSLFWYQQALGQGPEFLTYFQNEAQLDKSGLPSDRFFAERPEGSVSTLKIQRTQQEDSAVYLCASSLDQYSSNQPQHFGDGTRLSIL.

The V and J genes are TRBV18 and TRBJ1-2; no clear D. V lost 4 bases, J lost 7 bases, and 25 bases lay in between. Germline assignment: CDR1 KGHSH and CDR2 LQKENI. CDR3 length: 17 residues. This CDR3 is CASSLIPENPTAGGYTF. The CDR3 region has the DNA TGTGCCAGCTCACTTATCCCGGAGAATCCAACGGCCGGTGGCTACACCTTC.

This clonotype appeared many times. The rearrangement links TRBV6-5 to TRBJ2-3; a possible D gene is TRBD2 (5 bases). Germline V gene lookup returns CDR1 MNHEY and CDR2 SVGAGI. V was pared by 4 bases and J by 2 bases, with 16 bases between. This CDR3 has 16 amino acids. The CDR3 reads CASSLRASSYTDTQYF. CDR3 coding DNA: TGTGCCAGCAGTTTGAGGGCTAGCAGTTACACAGATACGCAGTATTTT.

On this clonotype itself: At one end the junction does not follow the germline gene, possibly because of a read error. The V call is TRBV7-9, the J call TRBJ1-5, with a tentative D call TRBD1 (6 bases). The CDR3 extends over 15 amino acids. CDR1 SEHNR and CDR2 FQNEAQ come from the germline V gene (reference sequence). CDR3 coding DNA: TGTGTCAGCAGCCTGACAGGAAGGGGCAATCAGCCCCAGCATTTT. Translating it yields CVSSLTGRGNQPQHF.

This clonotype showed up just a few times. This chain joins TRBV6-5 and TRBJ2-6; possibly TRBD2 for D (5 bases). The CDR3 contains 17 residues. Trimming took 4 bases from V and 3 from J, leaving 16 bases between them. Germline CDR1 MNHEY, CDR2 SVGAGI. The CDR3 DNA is TGTGCCAGCAGTTTAAAACCGGGGTCTTATGGGGCCAACGTCCTGACTTTC. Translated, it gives CASSLKPGSYGANVLTF.

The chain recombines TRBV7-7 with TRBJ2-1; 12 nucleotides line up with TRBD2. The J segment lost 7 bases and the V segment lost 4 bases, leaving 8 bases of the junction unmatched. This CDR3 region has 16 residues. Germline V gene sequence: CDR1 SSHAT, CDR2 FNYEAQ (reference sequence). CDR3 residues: CASSSSLAGGSNEQFF. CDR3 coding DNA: TGTGCCAGCAGCTCCTCCCTAGCGGGAGGGTCAAATGAGCAGTTCTTC.

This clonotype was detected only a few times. CDR3 sequence reads: CSASWQAQETQYF. The CDR3, as DNA: TGCAGTGCTAGTTGGCAGGCGCAAGAGACCCAGTACTTC. The chain is built from TRBV20-1 and TRBJ2-5; unclear D gene. V lost 3 bases and J 2 bases, leaving 10 bases between the germline ends. CDR1 is DFQATT and CDR2 is SNEGSKA in the germline V gene (reference sequence). The CDR3 is 13 amino acids.

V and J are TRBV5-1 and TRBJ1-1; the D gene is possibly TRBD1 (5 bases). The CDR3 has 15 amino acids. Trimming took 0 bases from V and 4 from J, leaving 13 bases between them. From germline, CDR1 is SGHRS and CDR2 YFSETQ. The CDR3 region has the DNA TGCGCCAGCAGCTTGGATGGGGGGTGGGCCACTGAAGCTTTCTTT. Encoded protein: CASSLDGGWATEAFF. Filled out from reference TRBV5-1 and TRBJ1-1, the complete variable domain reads KAGVTQTPRYLIKTRGQQVTLSCSPISGHRSVSWYQQTPGQGLQFLFEYFSETQRNKGNFPGRFSGRQFSNSRSEMNVSTLELGDSALYLCASSLDGGWATEAFFGQGTRLTVV.

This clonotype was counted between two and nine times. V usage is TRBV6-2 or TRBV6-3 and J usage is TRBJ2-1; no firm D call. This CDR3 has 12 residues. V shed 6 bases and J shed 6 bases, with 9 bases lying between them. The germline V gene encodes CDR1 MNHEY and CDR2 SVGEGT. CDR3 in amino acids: CASRGISNEQFF. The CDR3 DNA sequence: TGTGCCAGCAGGGGAATTTCCAATGAGCAGTTCTTC.

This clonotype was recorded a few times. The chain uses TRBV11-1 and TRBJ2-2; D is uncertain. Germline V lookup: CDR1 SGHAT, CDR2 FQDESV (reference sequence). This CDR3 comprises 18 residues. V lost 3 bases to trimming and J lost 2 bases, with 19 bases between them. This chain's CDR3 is CASSFAGSWAFNTGELFF. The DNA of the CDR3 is TGTGCCAGCAGCTTCGCCGGCTCCTGGGCCTTCAACACCGGGGAGCTGTTTTTT.

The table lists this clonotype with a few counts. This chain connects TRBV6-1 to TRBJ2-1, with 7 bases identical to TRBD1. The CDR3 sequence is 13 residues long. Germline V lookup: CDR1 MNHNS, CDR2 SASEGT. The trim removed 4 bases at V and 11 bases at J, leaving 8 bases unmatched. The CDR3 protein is CASSGGQHVKQFF. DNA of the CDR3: TGTGCCAGCAGTGGGGGACAGCATGTGAAGCAGTTCTTC.

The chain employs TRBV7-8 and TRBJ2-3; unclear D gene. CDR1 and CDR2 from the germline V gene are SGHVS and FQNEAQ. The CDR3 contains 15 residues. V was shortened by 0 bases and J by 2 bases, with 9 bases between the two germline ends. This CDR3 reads CASSLAVVLTDTQYF. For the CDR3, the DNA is TGTGCCAGCAGCTTAGCGGTGGTACTCACAGATACGCAGTATTTT. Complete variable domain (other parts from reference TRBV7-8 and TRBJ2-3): GAGVSQSPRYKVAKRGQDVALRCDPISGHVSLFWYQQALGQGPEFLTYFQNEAQLDKSGLPSDRFFAERPEGSVSTLKIQRTQQEDSAVYLCASSLAVVLTDTQYFGPGTRLTVL.

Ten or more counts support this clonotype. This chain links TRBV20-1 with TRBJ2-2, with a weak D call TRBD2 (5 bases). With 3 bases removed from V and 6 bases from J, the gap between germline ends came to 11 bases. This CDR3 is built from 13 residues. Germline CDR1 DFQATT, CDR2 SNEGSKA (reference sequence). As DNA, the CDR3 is TGCAGTGCTAGGCGAAAGGAGGCCGGGGAGCTGTTTTTT. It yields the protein CSARRKEAGELFF.

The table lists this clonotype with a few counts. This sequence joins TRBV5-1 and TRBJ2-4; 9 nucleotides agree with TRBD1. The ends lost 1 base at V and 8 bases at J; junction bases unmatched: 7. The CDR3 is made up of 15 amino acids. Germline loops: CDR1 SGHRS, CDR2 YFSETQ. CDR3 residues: CASSLNGQGIDIQYF. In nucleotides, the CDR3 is TGCGCCAGCAGCTTGAACGGACAGGGGATAGACATTCAGTACTTC.

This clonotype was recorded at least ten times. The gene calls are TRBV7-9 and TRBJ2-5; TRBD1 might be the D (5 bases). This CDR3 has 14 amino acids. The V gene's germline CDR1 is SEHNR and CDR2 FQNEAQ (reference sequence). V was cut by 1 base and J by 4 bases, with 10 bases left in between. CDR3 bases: TGTGCCAGCAGCTTAGTGGGGCCAACAGAGACCCAGTACTTC. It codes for CASSLVGPTETQYF.

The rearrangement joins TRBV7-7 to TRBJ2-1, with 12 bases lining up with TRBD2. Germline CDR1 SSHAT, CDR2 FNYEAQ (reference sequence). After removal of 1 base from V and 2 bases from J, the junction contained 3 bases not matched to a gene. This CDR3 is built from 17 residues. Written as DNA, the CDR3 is TGTGCCAGCAGCTTAGGACTAGCGGGGGAACCCTACAATGAGCAGTTCTTC. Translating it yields CASSLGLAGEPYNEQFF. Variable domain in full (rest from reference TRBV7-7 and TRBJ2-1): GAGVSQSPRYKVTKRGQDVTLRCDPISSHATLYWYQQALGQGPEFLTYFNYEAQPDKSGLPSDRFSAERPEGSISTLTIQRTEQRDSAMYRCASSLGLAGEPYNEQFFGPGTRLTVL.

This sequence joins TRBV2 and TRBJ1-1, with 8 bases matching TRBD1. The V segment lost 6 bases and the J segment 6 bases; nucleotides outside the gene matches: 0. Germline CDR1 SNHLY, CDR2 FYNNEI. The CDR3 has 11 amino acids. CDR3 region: CASRTGAEAFF. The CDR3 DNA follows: TGTGCCAGCAGGACAGGGGCTGAAGCTTTCTTT.

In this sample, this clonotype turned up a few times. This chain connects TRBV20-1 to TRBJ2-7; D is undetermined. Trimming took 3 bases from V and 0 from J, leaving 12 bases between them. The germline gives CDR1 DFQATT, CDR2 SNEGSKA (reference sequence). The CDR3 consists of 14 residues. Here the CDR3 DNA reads TGCAGTGCTAGGCCCGACTGGTCCTCCTACGAGCAGTACTTC. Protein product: CSARPDWSSYEQYF.

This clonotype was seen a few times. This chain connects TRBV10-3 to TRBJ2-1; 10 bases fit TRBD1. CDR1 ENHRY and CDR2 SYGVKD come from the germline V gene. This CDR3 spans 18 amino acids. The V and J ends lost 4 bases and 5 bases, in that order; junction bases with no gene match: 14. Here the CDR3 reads CAISVRDRGIVVHNEQFF. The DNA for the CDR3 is TGTGCCATCAGTGTTCGGGACAGGGGAATTGTGGTTCACAATGAGCAGTTCTTC.

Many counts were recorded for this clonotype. The CDR3 coding sequence is TGCAGTGCCAAGCGGGGGGGCGGGCCAGATACGCAGTATTTT. Translated, it gives CSAKRGGGPDTQYF. The chain carries TRBV20-1 and TRBJ2-3, with TRBD2 matching 10 bases. Germline CDR1 is DFQATT and CDR2 is SNEGSKA (reference sequence). Trimming removed 6 bases from V and 4 bases from J; junction bases left unmatched: 7. The CDR3 length is 14 residues.